These T cell receptor beta chains were read from a single sample in a study of blood T cells in healthy people across ages. TCRdb analysed the 5' RACE reads with MiXCR anew, one entry per CDR3 protein. Of approximately 800,000 distinct CDR3 sequences listed, roughly 50% are singletons. Sequenced input: blood. Receptor source: a man aged 30 to 39 in good health. The CDR3 runs from the conserved cysteine through the conserved F or W. Fields, in order: V gene, J gene, clone size, D gene, CDR3 protein, CDR3 DNA. The D gene is left open where the match is weak. Only part of the rows carry a size: once, few, many, or a class if the clone is expanded.

>TRBV10-3|TRBJ2-7|NA|NA
CATQIQGRTYEQYF
TGTGCCACTCAAATACAGGGTCGGACCTACGAGCAGTACTTC
>TRBV20-1|TRBJ2-2|NA|TRBD2
CSARDSGLAGSGELFF
TGCAGTGCTAGAGATTCGGGACTAGCGGGTTCCGGGGAGCTGTTTTTT
>TRBV15|TRBJ1-2|NA|NA
CATTSTRGYYGYTF
TGTGCCACCACTAGTACCAGGGGTTACTATGGCTACACCTTC
>TRBV20-1|TRBJ2-7|NA|TRBD2
CSASFPSGSTYEQYF
TGCAGTGCTAGTTTTCCTAGCGGGAGTACGTACGAGCAGTACTTC
>TRBV29-1|TRBJ2-3|once|TRBD1
CSGRDRGTYTQYF
TGCAGCGGCCGGGACAGGGGCACGTATACGCAGTATTTT
>TRBV6-6|TRBJ2-7|NA|TRBD1
CASSYTGDLNEQYF
TGTGCCAGCAGTTATACAGGGGATTTAAATGAGCAGTACTTC
>TRBV20-1|TRBJ2-7|NA|NA
CSARDIRSSYDEQYF
TGCAGTGCTAGAGATATCCGGAGCTCCTACGATGAGCAGTACTTC
>TRBV6-5|TRBJ2-6|NA|NA
CASSYAEGANVLTF
TGTGCCAGCAGTTACGCAGAGGGGGCCAACGTCCTGACTTTC
>TRBV4-1|TRBJ1-2|NA|NA
CASSHRQVDVDGYTF
TGCGCCAGCAGCCACCGCCAGGTAGACGTCGATGGCTACACCTTC
>TRBV7-3|TRBJ2-7|few|TRBD2
CASSSLAGVSEQYF
TGTGCCAGCAGCTCACTAGCGGGAGTGAGCGAGCAGTACTTC
>TRBV15|TRBJ2-7|NA|TRBD2
CATSRESQLAGGGTYEQYF
TGTGCCACCAGCAGAGAAAGTCAGCTAGCGGGAGGGGGCACCTACGAGCAGTACTTC
>TRBV12-3/TRBV12-4|TRBJ2-4|NA|TRBD1
CASSLRQGTSIQYF
TGTGCCAGCAGTCTCCGACAGGGGACGAGCATTCAGTACTTC
>TRBV29-1|TRBJ2-5|NA|TRBD2
CSVPLAPGAQYF
TGCAGCGTTCCACTAGCGCCCGGGGCCCAGTACTTC
>TRBV5-6|TRBJ2-5|NA|NA
CAGSLTGGGEETQYF
TGTGCCGGCAGTCTTACTGGGGGCGGAGAAGAGACCCAGTACTTC
>TRBV27|TRBJ2-5|NA|NA
CASSSRLKGETQYF
TGTGCCAGCAGTTCTAGACTGAAAGGAGAGACCCAGTACTTC
>TRBV7-8|TRBJ2-5|NA|NA
CASSLGYGPAETQYF
TGTGCCAGCAGCTTAGGGTACGGTCCAGCTGAGACCCAGTACTTC
>TRBV30|TRBJ2-1|few|NA
CAWSGQEQFF
TGTGCCTGGAGCGGCCAGGAGCAGTTCTTC
>TRBV27|TRBJ1-5|NA|NA
CGSGFFSPQHF
TGTGGGTCAGGGTTCTTCTCTCCCCAGCATTTT
>TRBV10-3|TRBJ2-5|NA|TRBD2
CAISLGLAGDEAEQYF
TGTGCCATCAGTTTGGGACTAGCGGGAGACGAGGCTGAGCAGTACTTC
>TRBV29-1|TRBJ2-5|NA|NA
CSVPRGVETQYF
TGCAGCGTTCCGCGGGGTGTCGAGACCCAGTACTTC
>TRBV4-1|TRBJ2-4|NA|NA
CASSQDRGNPGNIQYF
TGCGCCAGCAGCCAAGATAGGGGGAACCCCGGAAACATTCAGTACTTC
>TRBV25-1|TRBJ2-3|once|NA
CASSSGNWNTQYF
TGTGCCAGCAGTTCGGGGAACTGGAATACGCAGTATTTT
>TRBV7-2|TRBJ1-2|NA|TRBD1
CACSRTGLLDYGYTF
TGTGCCTGCAGCCGGACAGGACTCCTGGACTATGGCTACACCTTC
>TRBV7-2|TRBJ2-1|NA|TRBD2
CAGSSATLAGGQGQFF
TGTGCCGGCAGCTCCGCTACGCTAGCGGGAGGCCAGGGGCAGTTCTTC
>TRBV7-2|TRBJ2-7|NA|NA
CASSSTRAPMSFSEQYF
TGTGCCAGCAGCTCTACGCGGGCGCCGATGTCCTTCTCCGAGCAGTACTTC
>TRBV27|TRBJ1-5|NA|NA
CASSPKKDSYSNQPQHF
TGTGCCAGCAGTCCCAAAAAGGACAGTTATAGCAATCAGCCCCAGCATTTT
>TRBV29-1|TRBJ1-2|NA|NA
CSVGGESNYGYTF
TGCAGCGTGGGGGGGGAGAGCAACTATGGCTACACCTTC
>TRBV13|TRBJ2-5|few|TRBD1
CASSLGQGLQETQYF
TGTGCCAGCAGCTTGGGACAGGGACTCCAAGAGACCCAGTACTTC
>TRBV9|TRBJ1-4|NA|NA
CASSTSSQMKKLFF
TGTGCCAGCAGTACATCTTCCCAAATGAAAAAACTGTTTTTT
>TRBV29-1|TRBJ2-1|few|NA
CSVGFEGNEQFF
TGCAGCGTTGGGTTTGAGGGCAATGAGCAGTTCTTC
>TRBV7-2|TRBJ1-5|NA|NA
CASSLVHHGLNQPQHF
TGTGCCAGCAGCTTAGTTCATCACGGCCTCAATCAGCCCCAGCATTTT
>TRBV20-1|TRBJ2-7|few|TRBD1
CSARGTATYEQYF
TGCAGTGCTAGGGGGACAGCCACATACGAGCAGTACTTC
>TRBV7-3|TRBJ2-3|few|NA
CASSVDRNTDTQYF
TGTGCCAGCAGCGTCGACAGGAACACAGATACGCAGTATTTT
>TRBV6-5|TRBJ2-3|few|NA
CASSYRQTDTQYF
TGTGCCAGCAGTTACCGCCAAACAGATACGCAGTATTTT
>TRBV6-2/TRBV6-3|TRBJ2-1|NA|NA
CASSSQAYNEQFF
TGTGCCAGCAGTTCCCAGGCTTACAATGAGCAGTTCTTC
>TRBV12-3/TRBV12-4|TRBJ1-2|few|NA
CASSFSLYYGYTF
TGTGCCAGCAGTTTCAGCCTTTACTATGGCTACACCTTC
>TRBV7-8|TRBJ2-7|NA|TRBD2
CASSLALAGEEGSYEQYF
TGTGCCAGCAGCTTAGCGCTAGCGGGAGAGGAGGGATCCTACGAGCAGTACTTC
>TRBV28|TRBJ2-1|few|TRBD2
CASSQQRVAGPYNEQFF
TGTGCCAGCAGCCAACAGAGGGTAGCGGGGCCATACAATGAGCAGTTCTTC
>TRBV3-1|TRBJ2-4|NA|TRBD2
CASSRNPGLASNIQYF
TGTGCCAGCAGCCGGAACCCGGGACTAGCTTCGAACATTCAGTACTTC
>TRBV4-3|TRBJ2-5|NA|TRBD1
CASSQTLPGQTRNEQYF
TGCGCCAGCAGCCAAACCCTTCCGGGACAGACCCGCAATGAGCAGTACTTC
>TRBV9|TRBJ2-7|NA|NA
CASSPHSTGLSYNEQYF
TGTGCCAGCAGCCCTCACTCCACAGGCCTTTCCTACAATGAGCAGTACTTC
>TRBV7-2|TRBJ2-5|NA|TRBD2
CASSRTSGRVNEQYF
TGTGCCAGCAGCCGGACTAGCGGGAGGGTCAATGAGCAGTACTTC
>TRBV4-3|TRBJ2-5|NA|NA
CASSQGTLSGGQYF
TGCGCCAGCAGCCAGGGGACCCTCTCAGGAGGGCAGTACTTC